The 28 T cell receptor beta chains below all came from one sample that was sequenced in a study of a mutant IDH1 vaccine in newly diagnosed glioma. The antigens these receptors bind are not known. Time point reported: week 35, safety follow-up. Each vaccine dose was 300 ug of mutant IDH1 20-mer peptide, with topical imiquimod. TCRdb's table, derived via immunoSEQ multiplex PCR, lists solely in-frame clones and lacks some. Of 30,000 to 40,000 clones listed, approximately 80% are singletons. Sequencing used PBMCs, obtained from a glioma patient whose treatment included an IDH1 peptide vaccine. The receptors originated from a young woman with glioma.

Here the CDR3 DNA reads TGTGCCAGGGGAGACAGGGGGGGCTATGGCTACACCTTC. This encodes CARGDRGGYGYTF. The chain employs TRBV2 and TRBJ1-2; 9 nucleotides agree with TRBD1. Germline V gene data show CDR1 as SNHLY and CDR2 as FYNNEI. V dropped 9 bases and J dropped 4; count of bases not matched to a gene: 6. The CDR3 contains 13 residues. Based on the CDR3 plus reference TRBV2 and TRBJ1-2, the full variable domain is EPEVTQTPSHQVTQMGQEVILRCVPISNHLYFYWYRQILGQKVEFLVSFYNNEISEKSEIFDDQFSVERPDGSNFTLKIRSTKLEDSAMYFCARGDRGGYGYTFGSGTRLTVV.

This clone was observed once. The chain combines TRBV4-3 with TRBJ2-7; either TRBD1 or TRBD2 may fit D (5 bases each). The CDR3 length is 15 residues. Germline values: CDR1 LGHNA, CDR2 YSLEER. Trimming shortened V by 1 base and J by 5 bases, and 15 bases separated the two germline ends. CDR3 region: CASSQGFSGLNEQYF. CDR3 DNA: TGCGCCAGCAGCCAAGGTTTCTCGGGGCTAAACGAGCAGTACTTC.

The chain has TRBV7-2 and TRBJ2-7; 7 nucleotides match TRBD1. The CDR3 has 14 amino acids. Germline V CDR1 and CDR2: SGHTA, FQGNSA. V was clipped by 5 bases and J by 2 bases; unmatched bases: 6. In DNA, the CDR3 is TGTGCCAGCAGCGTAGGGGACAGACCCTACGAGCAGTACTTC. Protein sequence: CASSVGDRPYEQYF.

The CDR3 spells CASSLWLAGGPHEQFF. DNA for the CDR3: TGTGCCAGCAGTTTGTGGCTAGCGGGGGGGCCGCATGAGCAGTTCTTC. This sequence joins TRBV28 and TRBJ2-1; TRBD2 matches 12 bases. This CDR3 spans 16 amino acids. In germline, CDR1 is MDHEN, CDR2 SYDVKM. J gave up 8 bases and V 3 bases, and 8 bases lay outside the gene matches.

The rearrangement uses TRBV6-1 and TRBJ2-3, with 10 positions matching TRBD1. The CDR3 is 15 residues long. Germline CDR1 is MNHNS and CDR2 is SASEGT. V lost 4 bases and J lost 6; bases outside the gene matches: 7. CDR3 protein: CASSVSGTGADTQYF. Here the CDR3 DNA reads TGTGCCAGCAGTGTATCCGGGACAGGGGCGGATACGCAGTATTTT.

The chain couples TRBV30 to TRBJ2-7, with 10 bases lining up with TRBD1. V was clipped by 4 bases and J by 0 bases; unmatched bases: 6. The CDR3 contains 15 residues. Germline assignment: CDR1 GTSNPN and CDR2 SVGIG (reference sequence). This chain's CDR3 is CAWTRQGATSYEQYF. The CDR3 DNA reads TGTGCCTGGACCAGACAGGGGGCGACCTCCTACGAGCAGTACTTC.

This clone was observed a single time. The CDR3: CASSPLGGAETQYF. Here the CDR3 DNA reads TGTGCCAGCAGCCCTCTCGGGGGAGCCGAGACCCAGTACTTC. The V and J genes are TRBV6-1 and TRBJ2-5, with TRBD2 as a possible D gene (6 bases). The germline gives CDR1 MNHNS, CDR2 SASEGT. V lost 6 bases and J 5 bases, leaving 16 bases between the germline ends. This CDR3 has 14 residues.

The chain links TRBV28 to TRBJ2-7, with 8 bases matching TRBD2. The CDR3 is 14 residues long. Per the germline V gene, CDR1 is MDHEN and CDR2 is SYDVKM. The V gene end was trimmed by 1 base and the J gene end by 4 bases; junction bases not matched to a gene: 3. Written as DNA, the CDR3 is TGTGCCAGCAGTTTATCTGCGGGAGGTTACGAGCAGTACTTC. It codes for CASSLSAGGYEQYF. The whole variable domain, filled in from reference TRBV28 and TRBJ2-7, reads DVKVTQSSRYLVKRTGEKVFLECVQDMDHENMFWYRQDPGLGLRLIYFSYDVKMKEKGDIPEGYSVSREKKERFSLILESASTNQTSMYLCASSLSAGGYEQYFGPGTRLTVT.

J is TRBJ1-2 and V is TRBV9; 7 bases are shared with TRBD1. The CDR3 runs to 14 residues. Trimming cost V 3 bases and J 2 bases; bases outside gene matches: 4. CDR1 is SGDLS, CDR2 YYNGEE, per germline. The CDR3 nucleotides are TGTGCCAGCAGCGCGGGGGGACAGAACTATGGCTACACCTTC. Its protein product is CASSAGGQNYGYTF. The full variable domain, completed using reference TRBV9 and TRBJ1-2, is DSGVTQTPKHLITATGQRVTLRCSPRSGDLSVYWYQQSLDQGLQFLIQYYNGEERAKGNILERFSAQQFPDLHSELNLSSLELGDSALYFCASSAGGQNYGYTFGSGTRLTVV.

The V call is TRBV7-6, the J call TRBJ1-5; D not resolved. The CDR3 has 14 residues. Trimming cost V 5 bases and J 2 bases, with 10 bases left between them. Germline V gene data show CDR1 as SGHVS and CDR2 as FNYEAQ. Here the CDR3 reads CASSRMAGNQPQHF. As DNA, the CDR3 is TGTGCCAGCAGCCGCATGGCGGGCAATCAGCCCCAGCATTTT.

The rearrangement links TRBV2 to TRBJ2-3; D possibly corresponds to TRBD1 (6 bases). With 7 bases removed from V and 3 bases from J, the gap between germline ends came to 11 bases. The CDR3 contains 13 residues. Per the germline V gene, CDR1 is SNHLY and CDR2 is FYNNEI. The CDR3 here is CASKDRMTDTQYF. DNA for the CDR3: TGTGCCAGCAAGGACAGAATGACAGATACGCAGTATTTT.

The chain has TRBV4-1 and TRBJ1-2, with D possibly matching TRBD1 (6 bases). The V gene's germline CDR1 is MGHRA and CDR2 YSYEKL. Trimming shortened V by 1 base and J by 2 bases, and 14 bases separated the two germline ends. CDR3 length: 16 amino acids. The chain's CDR3 is CASSQASGAGNYGYTF. Written as DNA, the CDR3 is TGCGCCAGCAGCCAAGCATCGGGGGCGGGAAACTATGGCTACACCTTC.

V usage is TRBV28 and J usage is TRBJ1-2; possible D gene TRBD1, 5 bases. V lost 6 bases and J 1 base, leaving 9 bases between the germline ends. The CDR3 has 13 residues. Looked up from germline, CDR1 is MDHEN and CDR2 is SYDVKM. CDR3 DNA sequence: TGTGCCAGCAGGACGACAGTTAACTATGGCTACACCTTC. It codes for CASRTTVNYGYTF.

This chain connects TRBV27 to TRBJ1-1; 9 bases are shared with TRBD1. The germline CDR1 and CDR2 sequences are MNHEY and SMNVEV (reference sequence). V lost 3 bases to trimming and J lost 4 bases; unmatched junction nucleotides: 12. CDR3 length: 17 amino acids. Written as DNA, the CDR3 is TGTGCCAGCAGTTTGCGCCGACCTTCGACAGGGGGCACTGAAGCTTTCTTT. This codes for CASSLRRPSTGGTEAFF.

This clone is a singleton in its sample. This rearrangement joins TRBV11-3 to TRBJ1-1; no definite D call. From germline, CDR1 is SGHNT and CDR2 YENEEA. V was pared by 1 base and J by 6 bases, with 3 bases between. This CDR3 contains 11 residues. CDR3 in amino acids: CASSLGSEAFF. CDR3 bases: TGTGCCAGCAGCTTAGGCTCTGAAGCTTTCTTT.

The chain is built from TRBV5-4 and TRBJ2-7; 7 positions match TRBD1. CDR3 length: 15 amino acids. CDR1 and CDR2 from the germline V gene are SGHNT and YYREEE (reference sequence). V lost 4 bases, J lost 6 bases, and 13 bases stayed unmatched. CDR3 sequence reads: CASSPVTGLPLEQYF. The CDR3 DNA is TGTGCCAGCAGCCCTGTGACAGGGCTACCCCTCGAGCAGTACTTC.

The chain uses TRBV28 and TRBJ1-3; D remains ambiguous. CDR1 MDHEN and CDR2 SYDVKM come from the germline V gene. Trimming pared 3 bases from V and 0 bases from J, leaving 9 bases between. The CDR3 contains 15 residues. In nucleotides, the CDR3 is TGTGCCAGCAGTTTCAGCGAGATCTCTGGAAACACCATATATTTT. It specifies CASSFSEISGNTIYF. The full variable domain, completed using reference TRBV28 and TRBJ1-3, is DVKVTQSSRYLVKRTGEKVFLECVQDMDHENMFWYRQDPGLGLRLIYFSYDVKMKEKGDIPEGYSVSREKKERFSLILESASTNQTSMYLCASSFSEISGNTIYFGEGSWLTVV.

This chain joins TRBV5-1 and TRBJ1-1; 7 nucleotides agree with TRBD1. The CDR3 runs 15 residues. Losses at the gene ends were 0 bases for V and 2 bases for J; bases not matched to a gene: 4. The germline V gene has CDR1 SGHRS and CDR2 YFSETQ. In DNA form, the CDR3 reads TGCGCCAGCAGCTTGGTACAGGGGTCCAACACTGAAGCTTTCTTT. Translating it yields CASSLVQGSNTEAFF.

This sequence joins TRBV7-9 and TRBJ1-5; D uncertain. Germline lookup yields CDR1 SEHNR and CDR2 FQNEAQ (reference sequence). The CDR3 consists of 14 residues. Trimming removed 1 base from V and 3 bases from J, with 7 bases in between. For the CDR3, the DNA is TGTGCCAGCAGCTTAGAGGTGGACAATCAGCCCCAGCATTTT. Its translation is CASSLEVDNQPQHF.

The gene calls are TRBV30 and TRBJ1-5, with D unclear. The CDR3 runs to 13 residues. Trimming left V 2 bases short and J 3 bases short, with 8 bases between. The germline gives CDR1 GTSNPN, CDR2 SVGIG (reference sequence). The DNA for the CDR3 is TGTGCCTGGAGTATTGATTCCAATCAGCCCCAGCATTTT. Translation: CAWSIDSNQPQHF.

This clone showed up just once. The V call is TRBV18, the J call TRBJ2-1, with D perhaps TRBD2 (6 bases). V was cut by 6 bases and J by 3 bases, with 12 bases left in between. This CDR3 contains 14 residues. Germline loops: CDR1 KGHSH, CDR2 LQKENI. The CDR3 bases are TGTGCCAGCTCTGGAGGGTCAGGCTACAATGAGCAGTTCTTC. It yields the protein CASSGGSGYNEQFF.

The chain is built from TRBV28 and TRBJ2-5; TRBD1 is a possible D gene (5 bases). Trimming shortened V by 2 bases and J by 0 bases, and 7 bases separated the two germline ends. The CDR3 runs 14 residues. Looked up from germline, CDR1 is MDHEN and CDR2 is SYDVKM. CDR3 sequence (DNA): TGTGCCAGCAGTTTAAACAGGAACCAAGAGACCCAGTACTTC. Its protein product is CASSLNRNQETQYF.

The CDR3 loop is CASRTWGGPRLAFF. CDR3 nucleotide sequence: TGTGCCAGCAGAACCTGGGGGGGCCCCCGGCTAGCTTTCTTT. The chain joins TRBV7-9 to TRBJ1-1; D may be TRBD1 (6 bases). Germline loops: CDR1 SEHNR, CDR2 FQNEAQ (reference sequence). Trimming pared 6 bases from V and 10 bases from J, leaving 21 bases between. The CDR3 sequence is 14 residues long.

The V and J genes are TRBV5-1 and TRBJ2-7, with a weak D call TRBD1 (6 bases). Per the germline V gene, CDR1 is SGHRS and CDR2 is YFSETQ. The ends were cut back, 4 bases at V and 5 bases at J, with 13 bases in the middle. CDR3 length: 13 residues. The CDR3 region is CASSITGMNEQYF. The CDR3 DNA sequence: TGCGCCAGCAGCATAACAGGGATGAACGAGCAGTACTTC.

This rearrangement joins TRBV6-6 to TRBJ2-5; D is unresolved. The germline gives CDR1 MNHNY, CDR2 SVGAGI (reference sequence). This CDR3 has 14 amino acids. Trimming took off 6 bases at V and 2 bases at J, with 13 bases between the two ends. The chain's CDR3 is CASSQGWGQETQYF. The CDR3 nucleotides are TGTGCCAGCAGCCAAGGGTGGGGACAAGAGACCCAGTACTTC.

This clone was counted once. This chain uses TRBV7-2 with TRBJ1-1, with D unclear. The length of the CDR3 is 12 residues. Germline loops: CDR1 SGHTA, CDR2 FQGNSA. Between the trimmed V and J ends, which lost 3 bases and 0 bases, there was a span of 2 bases. The CDR3 region has the DNA TGTGCCAGCAGCTTGATGAACACTGAAGCTTTCTTT. Translation: CASSLMNTEAFF.

The V gene is TRBV11-2, the J gene TRBJ1-3, with D hard to call. Deletions cut 5 bases from V and 1 base from J, with 9 bases between. The CDR3 length is 14 residues. Germline V gives CDR1 SGHAT, CDR2 FQNNGV. CDR3 sequence: CASSDGQSGNTIYF. The DNA of the CDR3 is TGTGCCAGCAGCGATGGGCAATCTGGAAACACCATATATTTT.

This rearrangement joins TRBV18 to TRBJ1-2; 7 nucleotides align to TRBD1. CDR1 and CDR2 from the germline V gene are KGHSH and LQKENI. J gave up 12 bases and V 3 bases, and 13 bases lay outside the gene matches. The CDR3 length is 14 residues. CDR3 loop: CASSPNSPGGGHTF. In DNA form, the CDR3 reads TGTGCCAGCTCACCCAACTCCCCAGGGGGAGGACACACCTTC.